Shown below are 15 T cell receptor beta chains from a single sample sequenced in a study of blood T cell repertoires in COVID-19 (dated by TCRdb to about 2020). The library relied on the immunoSEQ multiplex PCR assay. This immuneACCESS table, as held by TCRdb, lists in-frame sequences with V and J called but not all clones. Of the missing ones, under half trace to an unresolved V gene in checked studies; the others have no known cause. Within this sample are fewer than 400,000 clones, with over 90% of them counted one time only. The ten biggest clones cover roughly 3.6% of the sample. Sequences were obtained from PBMCs or T cells enriched from blood (not recorded which). Receptors were obtained from a woman in her 30s who had been exposed to COVID-19.

The genes are TRBV11-1 and TRBJ2-1, with D possibly matching TRBD1 (6 bases). CDR3 size: 12 residues. Germline V gene sequence: CDR1 SGHAT, CDR2 FQDESV (reference sequence). The V gene lost 4 bases and the J gene lost 10 bases, with 11 bases spanning the gap. The CDR3 here is CASSYRQGEQFF. The CDR3 bases are TGTGCCAGCAGCTACCGTCAGGGGGAGCAGTTCTTC.

The chain carries TRBV6-5 and TRBJ1-5; D not resolved. The germline CDR1 and CDR2 sequences are MNHEY and SVGAGI. The CDR3 sequence is 15 residues long. V gave up 6 bases and J gave up 0 bases, with 12 bases separating them. CDR3 coding DNA: TGTGCCAGCAGACGACACTCTTATAGCAATCAGCCCCAGCATTTT. Protein sequence: CASRRHSYSNQPQHF.

V usage is TRBV7-8 and J usage is TRBJ1-4; D gene unclear. Germline values: CDR1 SGHVS, CDR2 FQNEAQ. The CDR3 sequence is 14 residues long. The germline V and J ends were trimmed by 5 bases and 1 base, with 8 bases remaining between them. The CDR3 region has the DNA TGTGCCAGCAGCGGTGGCGGAACTAATGAAAAACTGTTTTTT. Translated: CASSGGGTNEKLFF.

This chain links TRBV5-1 with TRBJ2-7, with TRBD1 matching over 10 bases. CDR1 is SGHRS and CDR2 is YFSETQ in the germline V gene. With 4 bases clipped from V and 6 bases from J, the junction kept 4 bases outside the gene matches. This CDR3 spans 13 amino acids. The CDR3: CASSQGTGVEQYF. DNA for the CDR3: TGCGCCAGCAGCCAAGGGACAGGGGTCGAGCAGTACTTC.

This chain connects TRBV19 to TRBJ1-1; D is unresolved. This CDR3 has 15 amino acids. Germline values: CDR1 LNHDA, CDR2 SQIVND (reference sequence). Trimming shortened V by 2 bases and J by 0 bases, and 10 bases separated the two germline ends. This chain's CDR3 is CASSISAGMNTEAFF. The CDR3 DNA reads TGTGCCAGTAGTATATCGGCGGGAATGAACACTGAAGCTTTCTTT.

V usage is TRBV7-3 and J usage is TRBJ2-3; the match to TRBD1 covers 7 bases. The CDR3 is 14 residues long. J gave up 2 bases and V 2 bases, and 1 base lay outside the gene matches. CDR1 is SGHTA, CDR2 FQGTGA, per germline. The CDR3 DNA is TGTGCCAGCAGCTTAGGACAGGACACAGATACGCAGTATTTT. Its translation is CASSLGQDTDTQYF.

As regards this clone: This sample includes further DNA sequences coding for the same CDR3. The chain carries TRBV5-1 and TRBJ1-3, with D possibly TRBD1 on 5 matching bases. Germline CDR1 is SGHRS and CDR2 is YFSETQ. This CDR3 contains 15 residues. V shed 0 bases and J shed 0 bases, with 7 bases lying between them. In nucleotides, the CDR3 is TGCGCCAGCAGCTTGGGAGACAGCTCTGGAAACACCATATATTTT. Translating it yields CASSLGDSSGNTIYF.

The sample holds a few counts of this clone. The CDR3 reads CASSESRDRTTDTQYF. The CDR3 DNA reads as TGCGCCAGCAGTGAGTCGAGGGACAGAACTACAGATACGCAGTATTTT. The rearrangement joins TRBV10-2 to TRBJ2-3, with TRBD1 matching 7 bases. The V gene end was trimmed by 0 bases and the J gene end by 3 bases; junction bases not matched to a gene: 6. Germline loops: CDR1 WSHSY, CDR2 SAAADI. CDR3 size: 16 residues.

In this sample, this clone turned up once. In DNA form, the CDR3 reads TGTGCCAGCAGCCTGCGACAGGGAGACACTGAAGCTTTCTTT. Amino acid sequence: CASSLRQGDTEAFF. The rearrangement uses TRBV7-9 and TRBJ1-1; TRBD1 matches 7 bases. CDR3 length equals 14 residues. The germline V gene has CDR1 SEHNR and CDR2 FQNEAQ (reference sequence). V lost 5 bases and J lost 3; bases outside the gene matches: 6.

This clone was detected once. V and J are TRBV9 and TRBJ1-1; no firm D call. V lost 5 bases and J 0 bases, leaving 8 bases between the germline ends. Germline V lookup: CDR1 SGDLS, CDR2 YYNGEE. This CDR3 contains 13 residues. The CDR3 loop is CASSSRLNTEAFF. Written as DNA, the CDR3 is TGTGCCAGCAGTTCCCGGTTGAACACTGAAGCTTTCTTT. Full variable domain (remainder filled in from reference TRBV9 and TRBJ1-1): DSGVTQTPKHLITATGQRVTLRCSPRSGDLSVYWYQQSLDQGLQFLIQYYNGEERAKGNILERFSAQQFPDLHSELNLSSLELGDSALYFCASSSRLNTEAFFGQGTRLTVV.

This rearrangement joins TRBV6-5 to TRBJ1-2; TRBD1 is a possible D gene (6 bases). V lost 1 base and J 4 bases, leaving 10 bases between the germline ends. Germline V gives CDR1 MNHEY, CDR2 SVGAGI. The CDR3 runs 14 residues. The CDR3 coding sequence is TGTGCCAGCAGTTACTTACAGGGCGTCTATGGCTACACCTTC. Amino acids: CASSYLQGVYGYTF.

This clone was counted between two and nine times. This rearrangement joins TRBV5-1 to TRBJ1-3; D is unclear. Per germline, CDR1 SGHRS and CDR2 YFSETQ. V lost 0 bases, J lost 0 bases, and 7 bases lay in between. This CDR3 has 15 residues. The CDR3 loop reads CASSLGSGSGNTIYF. The CDR3 DNA follows: TGCGCCAGCAGCTTGGGGTCAGGCTCTGGAAACACCATATATTTT.

Only a few counts were recorded for this clone. The V gene is TRBV5-4, the J gene TRBJ1-3; D is unresolved. The V gene's germline CDR1 is SGHNT and CDR2 YYREEE (reference sequence). The ends were cut back, 0 bases at V and 4 bases at J, with 14 bases in the middle. The CDR3 is 16 residues long. CDR3 in amino acids: CASSLGGKPRGNTIYF. The CDR3, as DNA: TGTGCCAGCAGCTTGGGAGGCAAACCGCGAGGAAACACCATATATTTT.

The rearrangement links TRBV19 to TRBJ2-5; maybe TRBD2 (6 bases). The CDR3 sequence is 16 residues long. Germline V gives CDR1 LNHDA, CDR2 SQIVND (reference sequence). V lost 5 bases, J lost 1 base, and 17 bases lay in between. CDR3 sequence: CASSPAGRPGQETQYF. DNA of the CDR3: TGTGCCAGTAGTCCCGCGGGGAGGCCTGGCCAAGAGACCCAGTACTTC.

This chain joins TRBV7-9 and TRBJ1-3; 8 bases map to TRBD1. There are 17 residues in the CDR3. V was pared by 6 bases and J by 4 bases, with 14 bases of the junction left unmatched. Germline assignment: CDR1 SEHNR and CDR2 FQNEAQ (reference sequence). CDR3 bases: TGTGCCAGCAGAGAGGTAGCGGACAGGGCGAAAGGAAACACCATATATTTT. It yields the protein CASREVADRAKGNTIYF. Variable domain in full (rest from reference TRBV7-9 and TRBJ1-3): DTGVSQNPRHKITKRGQNVTFRCDPISEHNRLYWYRQTLGQGPEFLTYFQNEAQLEKSRLLSDRFSAERPKGSFSTLEIQRTEQGDSAMYLCASREVADRAKGNTIYFGEGSWLTVV.